These T cell receptor beta chains were read from a single sample in a study of blood T cell repertoires in COVID-19. Clones were read by immunoSEQ multiplex PCR, and TCRdb kept only the in-frame ones, dropping some. The repertoire has about 130,000 clones, around 86% of them found once; the top ten carry over 7.5%. What was sequenced was peripheral blood. These receptors were collected from a woman between 55 and 75 years old with active or convalescent COVID-19. The CDR3 runs from the conserved cysteine through the conserved F or W. A D gene is named only where the DNA matches it firmly. Clone sizes are given selectively: once, few, many, or a class where the clone is expanded.

J gene: TRBJ2-1
clone size: once
CDR3 length: 18
D gene: TRBD2
V gene: TRBV24-1
CDR3 protein: CATSDLQGMASGSDEQFF
CDR3 DNA: TGTGCCACCAGTGATTTGCAGGGGATGGCTAGCGGGAGCGATGAGCAGTTCTTC

J gene: TRBJ1-1
clone size: .
CDR3 length: 14
D gene: .
V gene: TRBV6-1
CDR3 protein: CASSEAHGVTEAFF
CDR3 DNA: TGTGCCAGCAGTGAAGCGCACGGGGTCACTGAAGCTTTCTTT

J gene: TRBJ2-2
clone size: once
CDR3 length: 15
D gene: TRBD1
V gene: TRBV28
CDR3 protein: CASSSGTAATGELFF
CDR3 DNA: TGTGCCAGCTCATCCGGGACAGCTGCCACCGGGGAGCTGTTTTTT

J gene: TRBJ2-3
clone size: .
CDR3 length: 18
D gene: TRBD2
V gene: TRBV11-3
CDR3 protein: CASSPGLAGGHGTDTQYF
CDR3 DNA: TGTGCCAGCAGCCCGGGACTAGCGGGGGGGCATGGCACAGATACGCAGTATTTT

J gene: TRBJ1-5
clone size: .
CDR3 length: 18
D gene: TRBD1
V gene: TRBV10-3
CDR3 protein: CAISHPGTGDENNQPQHF
CDR3 DNA: TGTGCCATCAGCCACCCGGGGACAGGGGATGAGAACAATCAGCCCCAGCATTTT

J gene: TRBJ1-1
clone size: few
CDR3 length: 14
D gene: .
V gene: TRBV7-2
CDR3 protein: CASSLSRGNTEAFF
CDR3 DNA: TGTGCCAGCAGCTTAAGTCGGGGGAACACTGAAGCTTTCTTT

J gene: TRBJ2-6
clone size: .
CDR3 length: 15
D gene: .
V gene: TRBV6-6
CDR3 protein: CASSSSGSGANVLTF
CDR3 DNA: TGTGCCAGCAGTTCCTCCGGGTCTGGGGCCAACGTCCTGACTTTC

J gene: TRBJ2-1
clone size: .
CDR3 length: 16
D gene: TRBD2
V gene: TRBV18
CDR3 protein: CASSPQTSGRMNEQFF
CDR3 DNA: TGTGCCAGCTCACCACAGACTAGCGGGAGGATGAATGAGCAGTTCTTC

J gene: TRBJ1-2
clone size: many
CDR3 length: 17
D gene: TRBD1
V gene: TRBV4-1
CDR3 protein: CASSQDLGTGDNYGYTF
CDR3 DNA: TGCGCCAGCAGCCAAGATCTAGGGACAGGCGATAACTATGGCTACACCTTC

J gene: TRBJ1-1
clone size: .
CDR3 length: 15
D gene: .
V gene: TRBV6-2/TRBV6-3
CDR3 protein: CASSYSRGGYTEAFF
CDR3 DNA: TGTGCCAGCAGTTACTCGCGAGGAGGATATACTGAAGCTTTCTTT

J gene: TRBJ2-2
clone size: .
CDR3 length: 15
D gene: .
V gene: TRBV9
CDR3 protein: CASSVSPGTAGELFF
CDR3 DNA: TGTGCCAGCAGCGTATCCCCGGGAACGGCCGGGGAGCTGTTTTTT

J gene: TRBJ1-2
clone size: .
CDR3 length: 14
D gene: .
V gene: TRBV28
CDR3 protein: CASSLGTRIYGYTF
CDR3 DNA: TGTGCCAGCAGTTTAGGGACAAGGATTTATGGCTACACCTTC

J gene: TRBJ1-6
clone size: .
CDR3 length: 14
D gene: .
V gene: TRBV6-6
CDR3 protein: CASTQADPGSPLHF
CDR3 DNA: TGTGCCAGCACCCAGGCGGACCCGGGGTCACCCCTCCACTTT

J gene: TRBJ1-6
clone size: .
CDR3 length: 15
D gene: .
V gene: TRBV10-1
CDR3 protein: CASSVRSSYNSPLHF
CDR3 DNA: TGCGCCAGCAGTGTAAGGAGCTCCTATAATTCACCCCTCCACTTT

J gene: TRBJ2-1
clone size: few
CDR3 length: 15
D gene: TRBD2
V gene: TRBV7-9
CDR3 protein: CASRLAGGLYNEQFF
CDR3 DNA: TGTGCCAGCAGGCTAGCGGGAGGGCTCTACAATGAGCAGTTCTTC

J gene: TRBJ2-1
clone size: .
CDR3 length: 16
D gene: TRBD2
V gene: TRBV19
CDR3 protein: CASSPSLVAGGGEQFF
CDR3 DNA: TGTGCCAGTAGTCCCTCGTTGGTAGCGGGAGGTGGTGAGCAGTTCTTC

J gene: TRBJ1-1
clone size: once
CDR3 length: 18
D gene: .
V gene: TRBV6-2/TRBV6-3
CDR3 protein: CASSYSPHGAGMRTEAFF
CDR3 DNA: TGTGCCAGCAGTTACTCCCCCCATGGCGCAGGGATGAGGACTGAAGCTTTCTTT

J gene: TRBJ2-6
clone size: .
CDR3 length: 18
D gene: TRBD1
V gene: TRBV5-1
CDR3 protein: CASSLEGQGASGANVLTF
CDR3 DNA: TGCGCCAGCAGCTTGGAAGGACAGGGGGCTTCTGGGGCCAACGTCCTGACTTTC

J gene: TRBJ2-5
clone size: .
CDR3 length: 18
D gene: TRBD2
V gene: TRBV7-6
CDR3 protein: CASSLAPSGMPLGETQYF
CDR3 DNA: TGTGCCAGCAGCTTAGCGCCTAGCGGGATGCCCCTTGGAGAGACCCAGTACTTC

J gene: TRBJ1-2
clone size: .
CDR3 length: 14
D gene: .
V gene: TRBV4-3
CDR3 protein: CASSQGYRDYGYTF
CDR3 DNA: TGCGCCAGCAGCCAAGGGTACAGGGACTATGGCTACACCTTC

J gene: TRBJ1-5
clone size: .
CDR3 length: 14
D gene: .
V gene: TRBV5-1
CDR3 protein: CASSLEGRNQPQHF
CDR3 DNA: TGCGCCAGCAGCTTGGAGGGGCGCAATCAGCCCCAGCATTTT

J gene: TRBJ1-2
clone size: once
CDR3 length: 15
D gene: .
V gene: TRBV2
CDR3 protein: CASSEAGIPNYGYTF
CDR3 DNA: TGTGCCAGCAGTGAGGCAGGTATCCCTAACTATGGCTACACCTTC

J gene: TRBJ2-1
clone size: few
CDR3 length: 16
D gene: TRBD2
V gene: TRBV2
CDR3 protein: CASSLGTSGRAGEQFF
CDR3 DNA: TGTGCCAGCAGTCTGGGGACTAGCGGGAGGGCCGGTGAGCAGTTCTTC

J gene: TRBJ1-4
clone size: .
CDR3 length: 12
D gene: .
V gene: TRBV4-1
CDR3 protein: CASSPRGEKLFF
CDR3 DNA: TGCGCCAGCAGCCCCCGGGGGGAAAAACTGTTTTTT

J gene: TRBJ2-2
clone size: .
CDR3 length: 15
D gene: TRBD2
V gene: TRBV2
CDR3 protein: CATSRERGDTGELFF
CDR3 DNA: TGTGCCACTTCGCGGGAGCGGGGGGACACCGGGGAGCTGTTTTTT

J gene: TRBJ2-1
clone size: .
CDR3 length: 13
D gene: .
V gene: TRBV3-1/TRBV3-2
CDR3 protein: CASSQDKGLEQFF
CDR3 DNA: TGTGCCAGCAGCCAAGATAAAGGACTTGAGCAGTTCTTC

J gene: TRBJ1-2
clone size: .
CDR3 length: 12
D gene: .
V gene: TRBV4-2
CDR3 protein: CASSGGRYGYTF
CDR3 DNA: TGTGCCAGCAGCGGCGGCCGCTATGGCTACACCTTC

J gene: TRBJ2-7
clone size: .
CDR3 length: 15
D gene: TRBD2
V gene: TRBV7-9
CDR3 protein: CASSSSGRSVLEQYF
CDR3 DNA: TGTGCCAGCAGCTCCAGCGGGAGGTCCGTCCTCGAGCAGTACTTC

J gene: TRBJ1-1
clone size: .
CDR3 length: 14
D gene: .
V gene: TRBV6-5
CDR3 protein: CASSYSREGTEAFF
CDR3 DNA: TGTGCCAGCAGTTACTCCAGGGAGGGCACTGAAGCTTTCTTT

J gene: TRBJ2-5
clone size: .
CDR3 length: 13
D gene: .
V gene: TRBV7-2
CDR3 protein: CASSSRGQETQYF
CDR3 DNA: TGTGCCAGCAGCTCTCGGGGCCAAGAGACCCAGTACTTC

J gene: TRBJ2-3
clone size: .
CDR3 length: 16
D gene: TRBD2
V gene: TRBV9
CDR3 protein: CASSVGSLAGGDTQYF
CDR3 DNA: TGTGCCAGCAGCGTAGGCTCCCTAGCGGGAGGGGATACGCAGTATTTT

J gene: TRBJ2-5
clone size: .
CDR3 length: 16
D gene: TRBD2
V gene: TRBV27
CDR3 protein: CATKPTGLAVQETQYF
CDR3 DNA: TGTGCCACCAAACCTACGGGACTAGCGGTTCAAGAGACCCAGTACTTC

J gene: TRBJ2-5
clone size: .
CDR3 length: 13
D gene: TRBD1
V gene: TRBV18
CDR3 protein: CASSTNRGETQYF
CDR3 DNA: TGTGCCAGCTCGACGAACAGGGGGGAGACCCAGTACTTC

J gene: TRBJ1-5
clone size: .
CDR3 length: 15
D gene: .
V gene: TRBV7-2
CDR3 protein: CASSPGTSPHQPQHF
CDR3 DNA: TGTGCCAGCAGCCCAGGAACAAGTCCTCATCAGCCCCAGCATTTT

J gene: TRBJ1-5
clone size: .
CDR3 length: 19
D gene: TRBD1
V gene: TRBV3-1/TRBV3-2
CDR3 protein: CASSAPGQTPPRGNQPQHF
CDR3 DNA: TGTGCCAGCAGCGCTCCGGGACAGACTCCCCCGAGGGGCAATCAGCCCCAGCATTTT

J gene: TRBJ2-7
clone size: few
CDR3 length: 13
D gene: .
V gene: TRBV5-1
CDR3 protein: CASSLGRVNEQYF
CDR3 DNA: TGCGCCAGCAGCTTAGGCAGGGTGAACGAGCAGTACTTC

J gene: TRBJ2-7
clone size: .
CDR3 length: 15
D gene: .
V gene: TRBV3-1/TRBV3-2
CDR3 protein: CASSQGTSSAYEQYF
CDR3 DNA: TGTGCCAGCAGCCAGGGTACGTCTAGCGCATACGAGCAGTACTTC

J gene: TRBJ2-3
clone size: .
CDR3 length: 17
D gene: .
V gene: TRBV6-2/TRBV6-3
CDR3 protein: CASSYSPSSVRGDTQYF
CDR3 DNA: TGTGCCAGCAGTTACTCCCCTAGTAGCGTGAGGGGGGATACGCAGTATTTT

J gene: TRBJ1-1
clone size: .
CDR3 length: 12
D gene: .
V gene: TRBV10-3
CDR3 protein: CAISPSPPEAFF
CDR3 DNA: TGTGCCATCAGCCCTAGCCCCCCCGAAGCTTTCTTT

J gene: TRBJ1-2
clone size: .
CDR3 length: 12
D gene: TRBD1
V gene: TRBV7-9
CDR3 protein: CASRDRVLGYTF
CDR3 DNA: TGTGCCAGCAGGGACAGGGTTCTTGGCTACACCTTC

J gene: TRBJ1-1
clone size: .
CDR3 length: 13
D gene: .
V gene: TRBV16
CDR3 protein: CASSQFMNIEAFF
CDR3 DNA: TGTGCCAGCAGCCAATTCATGAACATTGAAGCTTTCTTT

J gene: TRBJ2-1
clone size: .
CDR3 length: 16
D gene: TRBD2
V gene: TRBV5-1
CDR3 protein: CASSVSGTSGNNEQFF
CDR3 DNA: TGCGCCAGCAGCGTCTCCGGGACTAGCGGGAACAATGAGCAGTTCTTC

J gene: TRBJ1-6
clone size: .
CDR3 length: 14
D gene: .
V gene: TRBV2
CDR3 protein: CASGWTVPNSPLHF
CDR3 DNA: TGTGCCAGCGGCTGGACAGTTCCCAATTCACCCCTCCACTTT

J gene: TRBJ1-5
clone size: .
CDR3 length: 15
D gene: .
V gene: TRBV6-5
CDR3 protein: CASSPLPGVDQPQHF
CDR3 DNA: TGTGCCAGCAGTCCCCTCCCGGGGGTCGATCAGCCCCAGCATTTT

J gene: TRBJ1-5
clone size: .
CDR3 length: 15
D gene: .
V gene: TRBV7-8
CDR3 protein: CASSFYDSNDQPQHF
CDR3 DNA: TGTGCCAGCAGCTTCTACGACAGTAATGATCAGCCCCAGCATTTT

J gene: TRBJ1-6
clone size: .
CDR3 length: 15
D gene: TRBD1
V gene: TRBV7-6
CDR3 protein: CASSLEGTGNSPLHF
CDR3 DNA: TGTGCCAGCAGCTTAGAAGGGACAGGCAATTCACCCCTCCACTTT

J gene: TRBJ2-1
clone size: .
CDR3 length: 19
D gene: TRBD2
V gene: TRBV28
CDR3 protein: CASSGGGLAGVWSYNEQFF
CDR3 DNA: TGTGCCAGCAGTGGGGGGGGACTAGCGGGAGTGTGGTCCTACAATGAGCAGTTCTTC

J gene: TRBJ1-6
clone size: .
CDR3 length: 13
D gene: TRBD1
V gene: TRBV10-2
CDR3 protein: CASGDRENSPLHF
CDR3 DNA: TGCGCCAGCGGGGACAGGGAGAATTCACCCCTCCACTTT

J gene: TRBJ1-5
clone size: .
CDR3 length: 15
D gene: .
V gene: TRBV4-1
CDR3 protein: CASSQDLRSNQPQHF
CDR3 DNA: TGCGCCAGCAGCCAAGATTTACGGAGCAATCAGCCCCAGCATTTT

J gene: TRBJ2-1
clone size: .
CDR3 length: 17
D gene: TRBD2
V gene: TRBV4-2
CDR3 protein: CASSQAAGVSPLNEQFF
CDR3 DNA: TGTGCCAGCAGCCAAGCGGCGGGGGTCTCCCCTCTCAATGAGCAGTTCTTC